This passage covers 7 T cell receptor beta chains from one sample sequenced in a study of breast tumors, draining lymph nodes, adjacent tissues. TCRdb redid the calling of the multiplex PCR reads with MiXCR, one entry per CDR3 protein. The sample holds 85,000 to 120,000 distinct CDR3 sequences, approximately 28% seen once. Breast cancer patients provided tissue from their axillary draining lymph nodes. The specimen was axillary lymph node tissue. Receptors were obtained from a female donor with breast cancer. Some clones in this sample may be carry-over from other donors' samples.

This clonotype showed up just a few times. A read error may explain this, as a much larger clone is one base away. The V call is TRBV6-5, the J call TRBJ1-6; 7 nucleotides match TRBD1. CDR3 length: 14 amino acids. Germline CDR1 MNHEY, CDR2 SVGAGI. V was pared by 6 bases and J by 5 bases, with 4 bases of the junction left unmatched. CDR3 protein: CASSRQGNNSPLHF. Here the CDR3 DNA reads TGTGCCAGCAGCCGACAGGGTAATAATTCACCCCTCCACTTT.

This chain's CDR3 is CASSLESRDIETQYF. The DNA of the CDR3 is TGTGCCAGCAGCTTAGAGAGTAGGGATATCGAGACCCAGTACTTC. The chain has TRBV11-2 and TRBJ2-5; D not certain. CDR1 and CDR2 from the germline V gene are SGHAT and FQNNGV. The length of the CDR3 is 15 residues. The V end lost 0 bases, the J end lost 5 bases, and 13 bases lay between the germline ends.

This clonotype was seen many times. This chain joins TRBV12-3 or TRBV12-4 and TRBJ1-2, with D hard to call. The V gene lost 3 bases and the J gene lost 12 bases, with 14 bases spanning the gap. This CDR3 comprises 12 residues. CDR3 protein: CASSLDFARNTF. The CDR3 nucleotides are TGTGCCAGCAGTTTGGACTTCGCGAGGAACACCTTC.

This clonotype was picked up many times. The V and J genes are TRBV7-2 and TRBJ2-3; 12 bases map to TRBD2. The CDR3 sequence is 17 residues long. V gave up 2 bases and J gave up 0 bases; unmatched junction bases: 3. Germline CDR1 and CDR2: SGHTA and FQGNSA. CDR3 region: CASSLRTSGTSTDTQYF. The CDR3 DNA follows: TGTGCCAGCAGCTTACGGACTAGCGGGACTAGCACAGATACGCAGTATTTT.

In this sample, this clonotype turned up a few times. The rearrangement joins TRBV9 to TRBJ1-6; 7 bases match TRBD1. CDR1 SGDLS and CDR2 YYNGEE come from the germline V gene. After removal of 0 bases from V and 13 bases from J, the junction contained 19 bases not matched to a gene. This CDR3 spans 18 amino acids. The DNA for the CDR3 is TGTGCCAGCAGCGTAGCTAGGAGGGACAGTAAATACTCTTCGCCCCTCCACTTT. Translated: CASSVARRDSKYSSPLHF.

In its sample, this clonotype was seen once. The chain employs TRBV20-1 and TRBJ2-3, with TRBD2 matching over 8 bases. V lost 0 bases, J lost 2 bases, and 10 bases stayed unmatched. CDR3 length: 17 amino acids. The V gene's germline CDR1 is DFQATT and CDR2 SNEGSKA (reference sequence). The CDR3 DNA is TGCAGTGCTAGAGATCAAAGTCGGGGGGGGGTCACAGATACGCAGTATTTT. Translated: CSARDQSRGGVTDTQYF.

In the case of this clonotype: This may stem from a read error, because a much larger clone lies one nucleotide away. The CDR3 nucleotides are TGTGCCAGCAGCTTATCACCAGGGGCTCTTAGTCAGACGGACGAGCAGTACTTC. It yields the protein CASSLSPGALSQTDEQYF. The chain links TRBV11-2 to TRBJ2-7; tentative D call: TRBD1 (6 bases). V was pared by 2 bases and J by 5 bases, with 25 bases between. The CDR3 consists of 18 residues. CDR1 and CDR2 (germline): SGHAT, FQNNGV.